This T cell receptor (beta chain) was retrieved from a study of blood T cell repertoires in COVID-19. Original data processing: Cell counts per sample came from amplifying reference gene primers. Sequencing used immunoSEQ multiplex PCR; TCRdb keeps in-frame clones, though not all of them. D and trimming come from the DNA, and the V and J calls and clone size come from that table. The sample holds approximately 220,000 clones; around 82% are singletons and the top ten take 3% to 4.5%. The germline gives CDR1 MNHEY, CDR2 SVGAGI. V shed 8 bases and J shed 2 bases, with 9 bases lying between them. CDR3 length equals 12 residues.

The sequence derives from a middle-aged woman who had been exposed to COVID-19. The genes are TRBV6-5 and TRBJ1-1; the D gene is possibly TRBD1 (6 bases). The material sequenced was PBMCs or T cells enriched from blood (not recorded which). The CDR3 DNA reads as TGTGCCAGCCGGGACATTAACACTGAAGCTTTCTTT. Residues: CASRDINTEAFF.